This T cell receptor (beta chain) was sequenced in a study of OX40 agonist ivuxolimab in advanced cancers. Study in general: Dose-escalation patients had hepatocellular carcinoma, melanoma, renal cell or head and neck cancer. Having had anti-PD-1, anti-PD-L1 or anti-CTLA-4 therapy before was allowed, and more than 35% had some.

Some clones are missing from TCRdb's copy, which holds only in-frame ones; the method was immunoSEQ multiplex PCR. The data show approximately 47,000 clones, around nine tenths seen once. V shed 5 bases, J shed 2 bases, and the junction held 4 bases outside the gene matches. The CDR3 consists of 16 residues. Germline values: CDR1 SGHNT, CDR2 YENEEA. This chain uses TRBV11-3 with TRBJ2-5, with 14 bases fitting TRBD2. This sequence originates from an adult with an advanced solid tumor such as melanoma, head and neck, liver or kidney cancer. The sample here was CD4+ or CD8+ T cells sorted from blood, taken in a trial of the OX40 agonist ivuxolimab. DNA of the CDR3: TGTGCCAGCAGCCCCGGGACTAGCGGGGGACAAGAGACCCAGTACTTC. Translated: CASSPGTSGGQETQYF. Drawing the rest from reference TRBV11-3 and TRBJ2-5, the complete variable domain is EAGVVQSPRYKIIEKKQPVAFWCNPISGHNTLYWYLQNLGQGPELLIRYENEEAVDDSQLPKDRFSAERLKGVDSTLKIQPAELGDSAVYLCASSPGTSGGQETQYFGPGTRLLVL.